This is a list of T cell receptor beta chains from one sample in a study of OX40 agonist ivuxolimab in advanced cancers. Profiled with immunoSEQ multiplex PCR; TCRdb holds only in-frame clones, not every one. This sample has tens of thousands of clones, with over 75% found just once. Sequenced here: CD4+ or CD8+ T cells sorted from blood, sampled in a trial of the OX40 agonist ivuxolimab. These receptors were taken from an adult with an advanced solid tumor such as melanoma, head and neck, liver or kidney cancer. Each CDR3 is given with its conserved first and last residue. Fields, in order: clone size, V gene, D gene, J gene, CDR3 protein, CDR3 DNA. The D gene is left open where the match is weak. Not every row has a clone size; where given, it reads once, few, many or a size class.

size: .
V: TRBV30
D: .
J: TRBJ2-7
CDR3: CAWSFFAGLSYEQYF
DNA: TGTGCCTGGAGTTTTTTTGCGGGACTGTCCTACGAGCAGTACTTC

size: few
V: TRBV11-3
D: .
J: TRBJ1-1
CDR3: CASSLEERIAEAFF
DNA: TGTGCCAGCAGCTTAGAAGAGAGGATCGCTGAAGCTTTCTTT

size: .
V: TRBV27
D: .
J: TRBJ2-7
CDR3: CASSYPLTGLPEQYF
DNA: TGTGCCAGCAGTTACCCCCTGACGGGACTGCCAGAGCAGTACTTC

size: .
V: TRBV7-3
D: .
J: TRBJ2-1
CDR3: CASSLSEGIDNEQFF
DNA: TGTGCCAGCAGCTTAAGTGAGGGAATCGACAATGAGCAGTTCTTC

size: .
V: TRBV28
D: .
J: TRBJ1-5
CDR3: CASLRRDQPQHF
DNA: TGTGCCAGCCTCCGGCGGGATCAGCCCCAGCATTTT

size: .
V: TRBV19
D: .
J: TRBJ1-5
CDR3: CASSMYRRGAEQSNQPQHF
DNA: TGTGCCAGTAGTATGTATCGTAGGGGGGCGGAACAGAGCAATCAGCCCCAGCATTTT

size: .
V: TRBV7-2
D: TRBD2
J: TRBJ2-3
CDR3: CASRGAGGRDTQYF
DNA: TGTGCCAGCAGGGGGGCGGGAGGACGAGATACGCAGTATTTT

size: .
V: TRBV5-5
D: .
J: TRBJ2-7
CDR3: CASSLAAARYEQYF
DNA: TGTGCCAGCAGCTTGGCGGCAGCCCGCTACGAGCAGTACTTC

size: .
V: TRBV28
D: TRBD1
J: TRBJ1-5
CDR3: CASSHQGARRLHF
DNA: TGTGCCAGCAGTCACCAGGGGGCTAGGCGCCTACATTTT

size: .
V: TRBV7-5
D: .
J: TRBJ2-1
CDR3: CARWGGAGDEQFF
DNA: TGTGCCCGATGGGGCGGGGCTGGCGATGAGCAGTTCTTC

size: .
V: TRBV7-9
D: .
J: TRBJ2-1
CDR3: CASSSGWRGSSYNEQFF
DNA: TGTGCCAGCAGCTCCGGCTGGAGGGGAAGCTCCTACAATGAGCAGTTCTTC